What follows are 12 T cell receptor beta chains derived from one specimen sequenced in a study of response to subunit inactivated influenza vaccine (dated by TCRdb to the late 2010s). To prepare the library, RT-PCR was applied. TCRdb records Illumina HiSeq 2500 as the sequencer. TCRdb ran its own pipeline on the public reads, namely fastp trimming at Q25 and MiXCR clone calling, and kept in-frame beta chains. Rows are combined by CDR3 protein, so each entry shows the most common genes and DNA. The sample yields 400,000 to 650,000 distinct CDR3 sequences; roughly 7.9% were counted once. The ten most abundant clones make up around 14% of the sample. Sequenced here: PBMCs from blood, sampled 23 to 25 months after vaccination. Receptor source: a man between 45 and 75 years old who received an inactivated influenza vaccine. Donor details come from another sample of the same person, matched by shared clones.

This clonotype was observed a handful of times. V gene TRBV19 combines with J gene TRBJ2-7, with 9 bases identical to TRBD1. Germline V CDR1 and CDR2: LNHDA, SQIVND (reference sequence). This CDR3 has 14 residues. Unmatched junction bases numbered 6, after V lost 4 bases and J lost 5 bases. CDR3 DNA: TGTGCCAGTAGTAGGGACAGGGTTTTCCACGAGCAGTACTTC. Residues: CASSRDRVFHEQYF.

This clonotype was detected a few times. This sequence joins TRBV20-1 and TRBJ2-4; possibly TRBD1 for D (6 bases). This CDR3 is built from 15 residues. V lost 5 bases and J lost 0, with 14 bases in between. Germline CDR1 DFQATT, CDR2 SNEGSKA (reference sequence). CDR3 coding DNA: TGCAGTGCTGAGATCGGGACATCAGCCAAAAACATTCAGTACTTC. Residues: CSAEIGTSAKNIQYF.

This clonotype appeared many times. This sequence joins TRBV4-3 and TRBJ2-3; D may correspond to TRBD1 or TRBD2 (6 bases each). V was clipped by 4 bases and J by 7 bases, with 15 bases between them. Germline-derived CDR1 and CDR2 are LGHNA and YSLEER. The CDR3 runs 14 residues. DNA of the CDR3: TGCGCCAGCAGCCGTGAGGGGGGCCAAAATACGCAGTATTTT. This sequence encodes CASSREGGQNTQYF.

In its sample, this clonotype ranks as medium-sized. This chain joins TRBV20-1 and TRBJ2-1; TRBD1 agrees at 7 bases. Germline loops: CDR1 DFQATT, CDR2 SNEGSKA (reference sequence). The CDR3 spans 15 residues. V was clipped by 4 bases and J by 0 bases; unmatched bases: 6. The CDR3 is CSANPGTVSYNEQFF. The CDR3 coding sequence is TGCAGTGCTAACCCCGGGACAGTCTCCTACAATGAGCAGTTCTTC.

CDR3 amino acids: CASSTWLGQGQSPLHF. Here the CDR3 DNA reads TGTGCCAGCAGCACATGGCTTGGACAGGGTCAATCACCCCTCCACTTT. The chain recombines TRBV7-9 with TRBJ1-6, with 8 bases lining up with TRBD1. Germline CDR1 and CDR2: SEHNR and FQNEAQ (reference sequence). With V trimmed by 5 bases and J by 10 bases, 13 bases remained unmatched. This CDR3 region has 16 residues.

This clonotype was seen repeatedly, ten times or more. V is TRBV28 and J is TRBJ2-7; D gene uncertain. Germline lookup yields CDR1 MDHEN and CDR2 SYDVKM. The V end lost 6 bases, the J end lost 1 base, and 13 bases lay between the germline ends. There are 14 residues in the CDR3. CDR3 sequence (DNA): TGTGCCAGCAGGTATAGGGCGCCTTCCTACGAGCAGTACTTC. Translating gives CASRYRAPSYEQYF.

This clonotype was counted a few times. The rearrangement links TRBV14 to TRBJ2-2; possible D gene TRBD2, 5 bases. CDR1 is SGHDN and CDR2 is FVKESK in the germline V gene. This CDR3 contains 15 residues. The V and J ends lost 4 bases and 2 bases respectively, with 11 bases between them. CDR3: CASSRGLINTGELFF. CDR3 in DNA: TGTGCCAGCAGCCGCGGACTGATCAACACCGGGGAGCTGTTTTTT.

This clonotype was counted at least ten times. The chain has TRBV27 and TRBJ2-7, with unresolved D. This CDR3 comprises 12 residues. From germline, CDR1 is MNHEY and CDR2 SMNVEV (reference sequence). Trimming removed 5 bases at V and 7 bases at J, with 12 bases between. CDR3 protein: CASSTNLREQYF. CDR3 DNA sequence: TGTGCCAGCAGTACCAACCTACGAGAGCAGTACTTC.

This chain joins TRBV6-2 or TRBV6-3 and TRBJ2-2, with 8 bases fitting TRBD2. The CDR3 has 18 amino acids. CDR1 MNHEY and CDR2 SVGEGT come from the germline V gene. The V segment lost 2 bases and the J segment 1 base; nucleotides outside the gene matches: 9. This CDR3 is CASSYRLAGLGNTGELFF. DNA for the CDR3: TGTGCCAGCAGTTACAGGCTAGCGGGTCTCGGGAACACCGGGGAGCTGTTTTTT.

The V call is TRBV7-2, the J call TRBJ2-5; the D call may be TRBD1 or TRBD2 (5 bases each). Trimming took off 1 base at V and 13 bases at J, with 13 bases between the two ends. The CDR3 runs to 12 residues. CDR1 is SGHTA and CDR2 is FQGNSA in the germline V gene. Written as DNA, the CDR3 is TGTGCCAGCAGCTTAGGAGGGGAAAGCCCGTACTTC. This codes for CASSLGGESPYF.

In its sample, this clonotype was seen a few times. The CDR3 nucleotides read TGCGCCAGCAGTGACCCGAAGGCGAATGGCTACACCTTC. Residues: CASSDPKANGYTF. This rearrangement joins TRBV10-2 to TRBJ1-2; D unresolved. The CDR3 runs to 13 residues. From germline, CDR1 is WSHSY and CDR2 SAAADI. Deletions cut 3 bases from V and 6 bases from J, with 11 bases between.

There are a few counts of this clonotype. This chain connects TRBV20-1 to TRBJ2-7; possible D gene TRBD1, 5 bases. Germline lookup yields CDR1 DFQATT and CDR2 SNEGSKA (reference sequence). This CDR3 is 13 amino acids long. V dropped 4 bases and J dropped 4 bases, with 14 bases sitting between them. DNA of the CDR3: TGCAGTGCTAACCTGTGGGGCAGGTACGAGCAGTACTTC. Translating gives CSANLWGRYEQYF.